Each of the 2 T cell receptor beta chains below was sequenced from the same sample in a study of T cell responses to AZD1222 COVID-19 vaccine. Measured with immunoSEQ multiplex PCR; TCRdb has only the in-frame clones, and not every one. The sample shows over 150,000 clones, approximately 90% of them seen only once. Specimen: peripheral blood, collected on day 0 of AZD1222 vaccination. The source is an adult in good health.

Points on this clone: One junction end does not reproduce the germline sequence, and a read error may be involved. This rearrangement joins TRBV14 to TRBJ1-6; tentative D call: TRBD1 (6 bases). Looked up from germline, CDR1 is SGHDN and CDR2 is FVKESK. The CDR3 runs 15 residues. The chain's CDR3 is CASSEERSGVSPLHF. The CDR3 coding sequence is TGTGCCAGCAGCGAAGAAAGGTCAGGGGTCTCACCCCTCCACTTT.

This clone was seen only once. This chain links TRBV6-5 with TRBJ1-2; 8 bases map to TRBD1. V was pared by 11 bases and J by 4 bases, with 6 bases of the junction left unmatched. This CDR3 is 12 amino acids long. The germline V gene encodes CDR1 MNHEY and CDR2 SVGAGI. The CDR3 sequence: CAATGTGYGYTF. The CDR3 coding sequence is TGTGCCGCCACAGGGACAGGCTATGGCTACACCTTC.